One sample yielded the 12 T cell receptor beta chains listed below, sequenced in a study of T-cell reconstitution after alpha-beta-depleted transplantation in children. Preparation of the TCRbeta library was carried out with unique molecular identifiers. One entry per CDR3 protein, called by TCRdb with MiXCR from the PCR reads. The sample lists around 210,000 distinct CDR3 sequences, 5.5% to 7% occurring once. The input for sequencing was PBMCs, taken before TCRalphabeta/CD19-depleted stem cell transplant. The receptors were sampled from a boy aged 2-9 years with acute lymphoblastic leukemia, due to receive a stem cell transplant.

This clonotype occurred a few times. V and J are TRBV5-1 and TRBJ2-7; D tentatively fits TRBD1 or TRBD2 (5 bases each). The CDR3 length is 16 residues. Trimming pared 4 bases from V and 0 bases from J, leaving 17 bases between. Germline lookup yields CDR1 SGHRS and CDR2 YFSETQ. CDR3 bases: TGCGCCAGCAGCGTATACCGGGACGGCTACTCCTACGAGCAGTACTTC. This encodes CASSVYRDGYSYEQYF. The full variable domain, with the rest looked up from reference TRBV5-1 and TRBJ2-7, is KAGVTQTPRYLIKTRGQQVTLSCSPISGHRSVSWYQQTPGQGLQFLFEYFSETQRNKGNFPGRFSGRQFSNSRSEMNVSTLELGDSALYLCASSVYRDGYSYEQYFGPGTRLTVT.

This clonotype was counted at least ten times. CDR3 nucleotides: TGTGCCAGCAGAGGTGGGCCATCGTACAATGAGCAGTTCTTC. Translating gives CASRGGPSYNEQFF. V and J are TRBV13 and TRBJ2-1; unclear D gene. V lost 6 bases and J lost 4, with 13 bases in between. The CDR3 spans 14 residues. Germline CDR1 PRHDT, CDR2 FYEKMQ (reference sequence).

This clonotype was observed at least ten times. V and J are TRBV27 and TRBJ2-1, with unresolved D. There are 16 residues in the CDR3. The germline V and J ends were trimmed by 1 base and 0 bases, with 10 bases remaining between them. Germline loops: CDR1 MNHEY, CDR2 SMNVEV (reference sequence). The CDR3 DNA sequence: TGTGCCAGCAGTTTATGGGCAGCCCACTCCTACAATGAGCAGTTCTTC. This sequence encodes CASSLWAAHSYNEQFF.

This sequence joins TRBV7-9 and TRBJ2-3; D call uncertain. The length of the CDR3 is 14 residues. Trimming took 1 base from V and 0 from J, leaving 5 bases between them. Germline V gene data show CDR1 as SEHNR and CDR2 as FQNEAQ (reference sequence). This CDR3 reads CASSLVGSTDTQYF. The CDR3, as DNA: TGTGCCAGCAGCTTAGTCGGCAGCACAGATACGCAGTATTTT.

This clonotype has ten or more counts. The gene calls are TRBV6-2 or TRBV6-3 and TRBJ2-3, with D uncertain. Trimming shortened V by 0 bases and J by 4 bases, and 14 bases separated the two germline ends. Per germline, CDR1 MNHEY and CDR2 SVGEGT. This CDR3 is built from 16 residues. CDR3 coding DNA: TGTGCCAGCAGTTACTCTGGGCCACTGGGCGCAGATACGCAGTATTTT. It is translated as CASSYSGPLGADTQYF.

This clonotype was counted ten times or more. This CDR3 is CASSPAGRPPDTQYF. The CDR3, as DNA: TGTGCCAGCAGCCCAGCGGGACGACCCCCAGATACGCAGTATTTT. The chain combines TRBV5-5 with TRBJ2-3; 7 bases agree with TRBD2. The CDR3 sequence is 15 residues long. Germline V gene lookup returns CDR1 SGHKS and CDR2 YYEKEE (reference sequence). Trimming cost V 4 bases and J 4 bases; bases outside gene matches: 9.

This clonotype was counted only a few times. The J gene is TRBJ2-2, the V gene TRBV28, with D possibly TRBD1 on 5 matching bases. Trimming removed 7 bases at V and 6 bases at J, with 18 bases between. CDR1 and CDR2 from the germline V gene are MDHEN and SYDVKM. The CDR3 has 15 residues. CDR3 DNA sequence: TGTGCCAGCAACGCGCCCCAGGGAAGGGCCGGGGAGCTGTTTTTT. Protein: CASNAPQGRAGELFF.

The CDR3 DNA reads as TGCAGCGTTGAAGACTTCGACAGGGGTCGTGGCTACACCTTC. Translation gives CSVEDFDRGRGYTF. The chain employs TRBV29-1 and TRBJ1-2; 8 positions agree with TRBD1. Germline V lookup: CDR1 SQVTM, CDR2 ANQGSEA. The CDR3 is 14 residues long. Trimming took 0 bases from V and 7 from J; bases not matched to a gene: 7.

This chain uses TRBV20-1 with TRBJ2-3, with 12 bases that match TRBD2. This CDR3 is built from 15 residues. The J segment lost 2 bases and the V segment lost 3 bases, leaving 3 bases of the junction unmatched. Germline V gene lookup returns CDR1 DFQATT and CDR2 SNEGSKA (reference sequence). CDR3 amino acids: CSASLAGGNTDTQYF. The CDR3 DNA reads TGCAGTGCTAGTCTAGCGGGGGGGAACACAGATACGCAGTATTTT.

This clonotype has a handful of counts. The chain uses TRBV14 and TRBJ1-6; no reliable D call. V was clipped by 2 bases and J by 5 bases, with 10 bases between them. From germline, CDR1 is SGHDN and CDR2 FVKESK. The CDR3 loop spans 15 amino acids. The DNA of the CDR3 is TGTGCCAGCAGCCAATCGCAGAATAATAATTCACCCCTCCACTTT. This codes for CASSQSQNNNSPLHF.

The sample holds many counts of this clonotype. The chain employs TRBV7-2 and TRBJ2-5, with 14 bases fitting TRBD2. Germline assignment: CDR1 SGHTA and CDR2 FQGNSA. This CDR3 contains 16 residues. The V gene end was trimmed by 6 bases and the J gene end by 3 bases; junction bases not matched to a gene: 6. CDR3 in amino acids: CASSKGTSGSKETQYF. Here the CDR3 DNA reads TGTGCCAGCAGTAAAGGGACTAGCGGGAGTAAAGAGACCCAGTACTTC.

There are a few counts of this clonotype. V usage is TRBV12-3 or TRBV12-4 and J usage is TRBJ1-6; 12 bases fit TRBD1. The V gene end was trimmed by 7 bases and the J gene end by 7 bases; junction bases not matched to a gene: 5. This CDR3 has 15 amino acids. In nucleotides, the CDR3 is TGTGCCAGCACCGGGACAGGGGGCGGGAATTCACCCCTCCACTTT. Translating gives CASTGTGGGNSPLHF.